This section outlines one T cell receptor beta chain sequence together with its context. Antigen specificity is unknown. Germline V gene data show CDR1 as MNHNY and CDR2 as SVGAGI (reference sequence). The CDR3 covers 12 residues. V gave up 5 bases and J gave up 7 bases, with 11 bases separating them. These data belong to a study of cytomegalovirus exposure and HLA in healthy donors. Both 60 Vbeta primers and 13 Jbeta primers went into the PCR. Clones were sequenced by immunoSEQ multiplex PCR, and TCRdb holds only the in-frame ones, with some missing. The sample yields approximately 53,000 clones, around 81% seen once. Broader study findings: Presence/absence analyses rested on an assumption that sequencing depth was roughly uniform across donors. Confirmation in vitro established that three CMV-associated chains were specific for CMV antigens. Differences between HLA loci emerged in a later analysis of TCR association rates, with DRB1 most and HLA-C fewest.

The rearrangement joins TRBV6-6 to TRBJ1-1; weak D call: TRBD1 (6 bases). The source material was PBMCs. This clonotype originated in a man aged 25 to 40 in good health and CMV-seropositive. The CDR3 here is CASSHREFEAFF. CDR3 bases: TGTGCCAGCAGTCACAGGGAATTTGAAGCTTTCTTT.